These 31 T cell receptor beta chains were all obtained from the same sample, sequenced in a study of PD-L1 blockade in urothelial cancer. The table came from immunoSEQ multiplex PCR; TCRdb's copy has only in-frame clones and leaves some out. Among some 20,000 clones listed, roughly 88% were seen once. Source: PBMCs, taken around atezolizumab (anti-PD-L1) treatment. Source of these receptors: a man aged 50-60 years with urothelial cancer.

The V call is TRBV15, the J call TRBJ1-6; the D gene is possibly TRBD1 (5 bases). Germline values: CDR1 LNHNV, CDR2 YYDKDF (reference sequence). The CDR3 sequence is 14 residues long. V dropped 4 bases and J dropped 8 bases, with 12 bases sitting between them. The CDR3 reads CATSMTGADSPLHF. The CDR3 DNA reads TGTGCCACCAGCATGACTGGGGCGGATTCACCCCTCCACTTT.

CDR3 region: CASSSQGHYGYTF. In DNA, the CDR3 is TGTGCCAGCAGCTCACAGGGCCACTATGGCTACACCTTC. V and J are TRBV7-8 and TRBJ1-2; the D gene is possibly TRBD1 (6 bases). The CDR3 is 13 amino acids. V gave up 4 bases and J gave up 3 bases, with 9 bases separating them. Germline assignment: CDR1 SGHVS and CDR2 FQNEAQ.

The chain links TRBV12-5 to TRBJ2-5; 7 bases line up with TRBD2. The CDR3 extends over 15 amino acids. CDR1 is LGHNT, CDR2 FRNRAP, per germline. The junction had 9 bases not matched to a gene; V was cut back by 1 base and J by 7 bases. DNA for the CDR3: TGTGCTAGTGGTTTGGGGAGCGGGGCCGGGGGGACCCAGTACTTC. Amino acids: CASGLGSGAGGTQYF.

The chain couples TRBV14 to TRBJ2-1, with D possibly being TRBD1 (7 bases). The CDR3 runs to 16 residues. The germline V and J ends were trimmed by 3 bases and 6 bases, with 18 bases remaining between them. The germline V gene encodes CDR1 SGHDN and CDR2 FVKESK. The CDR3 region has the DNA TGTGCCAGCAGCCACCTTCGGGGGACAGTCATCAATGAGCAGTTCTTC. As protein: CASSHLRGTVINEQFF.

The CDR3 nucleotides read TGTGCCAGCAGTCGGCGCCCCGGGACAGGGAACACAGATACGCAGTATTTT. Protein: CASSRRPGTGNTDTQYF. The V call is TRBV11-2, the J call TRBJ2-3, with 9 bases identical to TRBD1. CDR3 size: 17 residues. V was clipped by 6 bases and J by 2 bases; unmatched bases: 12. Germline values: CDR1 SGHAT, CDR2 FQNNGV.

The rearrangement joins TRBV5-1 to TRBJ2-5; 8 nucleotides align to TRBD1. The germline CDR1 and CDR2 sequences are SGHRS and YFSETQ. This CDR3 contains 18 residues. Losses at the gene ends were 4 bases for V and 5 bases for J; bases not matched to a gene: 19. The CDR3 here is CASSADRGYGSWWETQYF. CDR3 DNA sequence: TGCGCCAGCAGCGCTGACAGGGGATATGGCAGTTGGTGGGAGACCCAGTACTTC.

This chain connects TRBV4-3 to TRBJ2-2, with a weak D call TRBD2 (7 bases). CDR1 and CDR2 from the germline V gene are LGHNA and YSLEER. V gave up 0 bases and J gave up 8 bases, with 16 bases separating them. This CDR3 comprises 16 residues. CDR3 sequence: CASSQEVMAGAGELFF. The CDR3 bases are TGCGCCAGCAGCCAAGAAGTCATGGCGGGGGCAGGGGAGCTGTTTTTT.

The rearrangement links TRBV4-1 to TRBJ2-7, with D perhaps matching TRBD2 (5 bases). Germline values: CDR1 MGHRA, CDR2 YSYEKL. The CDR3 is made up of 15 amino acids. Deletions cut 0 bases from V and 4 bases from J, with 13 bases between. CDR3 sequence (DNA): TGCGCCAGCAGCCAAGAAGATAGGCTAGCTTACGAGCAGTACTTC. Amino acids: CASSQEDRLAYEQYF.

The genes are TRBV12-5 and TRBJ1-2; 12 bases align to TRBD1. V shed 3 bases and J 2 bases; nucleotides not matched to a gene: 7. The CDR3 covers 17 residues. Per germline, CDR1 LGHNT and CDR2 FRNRAP. CDR3: CASGFGTGGAGNYGYTF. CDR3 sequence (DNA): TGTGCTAGTGGTTTCGGGACAGGGGGCGCAGGGAACTATGGCTACACCTTC.

This chain joins TRBV7-2 and TRBJ2-7; 10 nucleotides agree with TRBD2. The J segment lost 3 bases and the V segment lost 1 base, leaving 12 bases of the junction unmatched. Germline loops: CDR1 SGHTA, CDR2 FQGNSA. The CDR3 length is 18 residues. The CDR3 DNA follows: TGTGCCAGCAGCTTAGAGGAGCGGGCTAGCGGGGGTGACTACGAGCAGTACTTC. Its translation is CASSLEERASGGDYEQYF.

This rearrangement joins TRBV19 to TRBJ1-6; 10 positions agree with TRBD1. With 8 bases clipped from V and 7 bases from J, the junction kept 5 bases outside the gene matches. The CDR3 has 14 residues. Germline CDR1 is LNHDA and CDR2 is SQIVND (reference sequence). The CDR3 is CASADRGKNSPLHF. The CDR3 DNA reads TGTGCCAGTGCGGACAGGGGGAAAAATTCACCCCTCCACTTT.

The chain employs TRBV30 and TRBJ1-5; no definite D call. Germline V CDR1 and CDR2: GTSNPN, SVGIG (reference sequence). The V gene lost 2 bases and the J gene lost 10 bases, with 21 bases spanning the gap. This CDR3 contains 15 residues. CDR3: CAWSTQRGTVEPQHF. CDR3 DNA: TGTGCCTGGAGTACACAACGGGGAACCGTGGAACCCCAGCATTTT. Complete variable domain (other parts from reference TRBV30 and TRBJ1-5): SQTIHQWPATLVQPVGSPLSLECTVEGTSNPNLYWYRQAAGRGLQLLFYSVGIGQISSEVPQNLSASRPQDRQFILSSKKLLLSDSGFYLCAWSTQRGTVEPQHFGDGTRLSIL.

The chain carries TRBV27 and TRBJ1-5; TRBD1 is a possible D gene (5 bases). The V end was cut by 5 bases, the J end by 2 bases, with 10 bases between. The CDR3 length is 14 residues. The germline CDR1 and CDR2 sequences are MNHEY and SMNVEV (reference sequence). The chain's CDR3 is CASSQGVGNQPQHF. The CDR3 DNA reads TGTGCCAGCAGTCAAGGGGTTGGCAATCAGCCCCAGCATTTT.

The V gene is TRBV27, the J gene TRBJ1-1; the D is unclear. CDR3 length equals 14 residues. Deletions cut 3 bases from V and 4 bases from J, with 12 bases between. Germline V gene sequence: CDR1 MNHEY, CDR2 SMNVEV (reference sequence). This chain's CDR3 is CASSLRASGTEAFF. The CDR3, as DNA: TGTGCCAGCAGTTTGAGGGCGTCGGGCACTGAAGCTTTCTTT.

The chain has TRBV2 and TRBJ2-3; D is ambiguous. CDR3 length: 15 amino acids. The V gene lost 2 bases and the J gene lost 6 bases, with 15 bases spanning the gap. Germline CDR1 is SNHLY and CDR2 is FYNNEI. CDR3 sequence: CASSESVPPTDTQYF. The CDR3 nucleotides read TGTGCCAGCAGTGAATCAGTACCGCCCACGGATACGCAGTATTTT.

This rearrangement joins TRBV4-1 to TRBJ1-5, with 7 bases aligning to TRBD1. V lost 1 base to trimming and J lost 5 bases; unmatched junction nucleotides: 8. Germline V gene sequence: CDR1 MGHRA, CDR2 YSYEKL. The CDR3 has 16 residues. The CDR3 DNA follows: TGCGCCAGCAGCCAAGTCACGGACAGGATATATCAGCCCCAGCATTTT. It is translated as CASSQVTDRIYQPQHF.

This rearrangement joins TRBV14 to TRBJ1-4; unclear D gene. The V gene lost 1 base and the J gene lost 7 bases, with 16 bases spanning the gap. Looked up from germline, CDR1 is SGHDN and CDR2 is FVKESK. The CDR3 contains 16 residues. This chain's CDR3 is CASSQAPLAGREKLFF. The DNA of the CDR3 is TGTGCCAGCAGCCAAGCCCCCTTGGCAGGCCGTGAAAAACTGTTTTTT.

This clone has just one count. V and J are TRBV7-9 and TRBJ2-3; the match to TRBD2 covers 8 bases. The germline V gene encodes CDR1 SEHNR and CDR2 FQNEAQ (reference sequence). The J segment lost 6 bases and the V segment lost 6 bases, leaving 5 bases of the junction unmatched. This CDR3 contains 13 residues. CDR3 in amino acids: CASRLAGGDTQYF. CDR3 coding DNA: TGTGCCAGCAGGCTTGCGGGAGGTGATACGCAGTATTTT. The complete variable domain, with remaining parts taken from reference TRBV7-9 and TRBJ2-3, reads DTGVSQNPRHKITKRGQNVTFRCDPISEHNRLYWYRQTLGQGPEFLTYFQNEAQLEKSRLLSDRFSAERPKGSFSTLEIQRTEQGDSAMYLCASRLAGGDTQYFGPGTRLTVL.

This clone has a single count. This sequence joins TRBV25-1 and TRBJ2-7, with TRBD2 matching over 10 bases. The V gene's germline CDR1 is MGHDK and CDR2 SYGVNS. CDR3 length equals 15 residues. V lost 5 bases and J lost 4; bases outside the gene matches: 8. CDR3 region: CASSPWTSGTYEQYF. Written as DNA, the CDR3 is TGTGCCAGCAGTCCCTGGACTAGCGGAACTTACGAGCAGTACTTC.

This clone was detected once. This chain joins TRBV18 and TRBJ1-6; a possible D gene is TRBD1 (6 bases). CDR1 is KGHSH and CDR2 is LQKENI in the germline V gene. This CDR3 spans 14 amino acids. Trimming removed 2 bases from V and 6 bases from J, with 8 bases in between. The CDR3 region has the DNA TGTGCCAGCTCACCATCGGACAGTAATTCACCCCTCCACTTT. Protein: CASSPSDSNSPLHF.

This clone has a handful of counts. This chain connects TRBV30 to TRBJ1-1; 9 bases map to TRBD1. CDR3 length equals 13 residues. CDR1 and CDR2 from the germline V gene are GTSNPN and SVGIG (reference sequence). V shed 0 bases and J 6 bases; nucleotides not matched to a gene: 2. The CDR3: CAWSVQGAAEAFF. In DNA, the CDR3 is TGTGCCTGGAGTGTACAGGGGGCGGCTGAAGCTTTCTTT. Full variable domain (outside the CDR3, taken from reference TRBV30 and TRBJ1-1): SQTIHQWPATLVQPVGSPLSLECTVEGTSNPNLYWYRQAAGRGLQLLFYSVGIGQISSEVPQNLSASRPQDRQFILSSKKLLLSDSGFYLCAWSVQGAAEAFFGQGTRLTVV.

The V gene is TRBV10-1, the J gene TRBJ2-1, with 13 bases identical to TRBD2. Losses at the gene ends were 3 bases for V and 5 bases for J; bases not matched to a gene: 7. CDR3 size: 17 residues. Germline CDR1 reads WNHNN; CDR2 reads SYGVQD (reference sequence). The CDR3 sequence is CASSDPRGLAGNNEQFF. The DNA for the CDR3 is TGCGCCAGCAGTGACCCAAGGGGACTAGCGGGAAACAATGAGCAGTTCTTC.

The chain combines TRBV9 with TRBJ1-1; D is undetermined. This CDR3 is 12 amino acids long. Per germline, CDR1 SGDLS and CDR2 YYNGEE. V lost 7 bases to trimming and J lost 2 bases, with 9 bases between them. The CDR3 reads CASARQNTEAFF. CDR3 DNA sequence: TGTGCCAGCGCCCGACAAAACACTGAAGCTTTCTTT.

The V call is TRBV7-9, the J call TRBJ2-1; 8 positions agree with TRBD2. The CDR3 has 17 residues. Per germline, CDR1 SEHNR and CDR2 FQNEAQ (reference sequence). V was pared by 7 bases and J by 6 bases, with 17 bases of the junction left unmatched. The CDR3: CASTVDRGGWTINEQFF. The CDR3 DNA follows: TGTGCCAGCACCGTTGACCGCGGGGGGTGGACGATCAATGAGCAGTTCTTC.

The chain links TRBV11-1 to TRBJ1-1; D is unclear. The germline V gene encodes CDR1 SGHAT and CDR2 FQDESV (reference sequence). This CDR3 is built from 15 residues. Trimming stripped 3 bases from V and 6 bases from J, with 17 bases between. The CDR3 DNA follows: TGTGCCAGCAGCTTTTCGGCACGGGGTAGTGCTGAAGCTTTCTTT. Its protein product is CASSFSARGSAEAFF.

The chain employs TRBV2 and TRBJ1-1, with TRBD1 identical over 8 bases. The CDR3 is made up of 15 amino acids. The V segment lost 6 bases and the J segment 0 bases; nucleotides outside the gene matches: 6. The V gene's germline CDR1 is SNHLY and CDR2 FYNNEI. CDR3 protein: CASRDRGVLNTEAFF. Here the CDR3 DNA reads TGTGCCAGCAGAGACAGGGGCGTCTTGAACACTGAAGCTTTCTTT. Full variable domain (missing parts from reference TRBV2 and TRBJ1-1): EPEVTQTPSHQVTQMGQEVILRCVPISNHLYFYWYRQILGQKVEFLVSFYNNEISEKSEIFDDQFSVERPDGSNFTLKIRSTKLEDSAMYFCASRDRGVLNTEAFFGQGTRLTVV.

The V call is TRBV27, the J call TRBJ2-6, with 7 bases identical to TRBD1. V was pared by 5 bases and J by 3 bases, with 4 bases of the junction left unmatched. CDR1 and CDR2 (germline): MNHEY, SMNVEV (reference sequence). The CDR3 extends over 15 amino acids. In DNA, the CDR3 is TGTGCCAGCAGTCGTACAGGGGTTGGGGCCAACGTCCTGACTTTC. Translating it yields CASSRTGVGANVLTF.

The chain uses TRBV7-2 and TRBJ2-3; 7 nucleotides agree with TRBD1. The trim removed 1 base at V and 7 bases at J, leaving 2 bases unmatched. The length of the CDR3 is 13 residues. Germline CDR1 and CDR2: SGHTA and FQGNSA. The CDR3 DNA is TGTGCCAGCAGCTTAGGGGGACAGAATACGCAGTATTTT. Translation gives CASSLGGQNTQYF.

DNA of the CDR3: TGTGCCAGAAACAGACAGTCATCCGAGCAGTACTTC. Its protein is CARNRQSSEQYF. The chain has TRBV6-4 and TRBJ2-7, with a tentative D call TRBD1 (5 bases). CDR1 and CDR2 from the germline V gene are MRHNA and SNTAGT. Between the trimmed V and J ends, which lost 9 bases and 6 bases, there was a span of 15 bases. The length of the CDR3 is 12 residues.

The chain couples TRBV7-3 to TRBJ2-7; TRBD2 might be the D (6 bases). The CDR3 extends over 13 amino acids. Deletions cut 2 bases from V and 6 bases from J, with 11 bases between. Germline-derived CDR1 and CDR2 are SGHTA and FQGTGA. The CDR3 is CASSLSRDSEQYF. CDR3 DNA: TGTGCCAGCAGCTTATCCCGGGACTCCGAGCAGTACTTC.

This chain uses TRBV25-1 with TRBJ2-3, with a weak D call TRBD2 (6 bases). The CDR3 is 18 residues long. V was clipped by 1 base and J by 4 bases, with 21 bases between them. Germline loops: CDR1 MGHDK, CDR2 SYGVNS. The CDR3 reads CASSEWIPLTGESDTQYF. The CDR3 nucleotides are TGTGCCAGCAGTGAATGGATCCCCTTAACGGGGGAATCAGATACGCAGTATTTT.